This T cell receptor (beta chain) comes out of a study of identical twins' blood T cells. Study observations and caveats: Shared CDR3 clonotype counts tracked mainly the product of cloneset sizes. Even for out-of-frame TCRbeta, twins reportedly shared V gene usage much more than unrelated donors. Each donor's most abundant TCRbeta clonotypes shared more CDR3 sequences with her twin than unrelated donors.

This clonotype was found many times. The antigen is unknown. Via MiXCR, TCRdb re-called the 5' RACE reads, giving one row per CDR3 protein. The table shows 350,000 to 450,000 distinct CDR3 sequences, with over 25% occurring only once. Trimming cost V 4 bases and J 6 bases; bases outside gene matches: 12. Germline assignment: CDR1 MDHEN and CDR2 SYDVKM. This CDR3 contains 16 residues. The receptor's source is a woman aged 18 to 55 in good health. The sequencing input was PBMCs. This rearrangement joins TRBV28 to TRBJ1-1; 9 nucleotides line up with TRBD1. CDR3 residues: CASSSPGTGLNSEAFF. The CDR3 DNA follows: TGTGCCAGCAGTTCTCCCGGGACAGGGCTTAACTCTGAAGCTTTCTTT.